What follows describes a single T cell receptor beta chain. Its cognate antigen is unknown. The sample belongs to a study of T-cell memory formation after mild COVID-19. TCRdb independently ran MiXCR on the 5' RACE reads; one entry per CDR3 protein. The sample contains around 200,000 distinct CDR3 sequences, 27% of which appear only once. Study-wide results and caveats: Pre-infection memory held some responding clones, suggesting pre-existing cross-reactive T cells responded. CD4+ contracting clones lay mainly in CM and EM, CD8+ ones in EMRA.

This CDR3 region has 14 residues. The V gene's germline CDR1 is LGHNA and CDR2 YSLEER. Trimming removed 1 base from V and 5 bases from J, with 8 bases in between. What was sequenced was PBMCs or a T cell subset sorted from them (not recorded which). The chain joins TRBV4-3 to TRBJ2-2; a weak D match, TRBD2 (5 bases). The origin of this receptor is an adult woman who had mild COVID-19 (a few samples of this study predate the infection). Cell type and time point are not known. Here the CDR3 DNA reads TGCGCCAGCAGCCAAGGGGGAGAAACCGGGGAGCTGTTTTTT. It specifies CASSQGGETGELFF.